This entry features one T cell receptor beta chain sequence. Its antigen is unknown. Nothing much larger sits one base from this clone, and base qualities are not available. This entry comes from a study of T cell repertoires in cytomegalovirus infection (dated 2019 in TCRdb). Looking at the study overall: Recently identified HLA-C-restricted CMV epitopes, whose presentation resists viral immunomodulation, were targeted by peptide stimulations together with well-studied HLA-B-restricted epitopes. Donor HLA type was relevant to the analysis, because carriage of CMV infection together with the matching HLA type was indicated by public TCR beta signatures. Points the paper makes about the study in general: The ex vivo response was dominated by HLA-C-restricted CMV-specific TCR beta clonotypes, which also provided the single most frequent clonotype in two of eight donors. In both this cohort and an independent roughly 400-donor cohort, the cumulative frequency of public TCR beta family members distinguished carriers of CMV infection plus the relevant HLA type.

Reading the germline V gene gives CDR1 SGDLS and CDR2 YYNGEE. Deletion took 4 bases off V and 1 base off J, with a span of 14 bases between the germline ends. From its cysteine to its phenylalanine, the CDR3 spans 15 amino acids. Just CDR3 DNA is preserved here, 45 bases in frame from base 1. Sequencing instrument: Illumina HiSeq 1500. In-frame beta chains were kept once TCRdb had trimmed the public reads at Q25 with fastp and called clones with MiXCR. Each entry is one CDR3 protein sequence, shown with its most common DNA and genes. In this sample the table shows roughly 730,000 distinct CDR3 sequences, approximately 33% of which occur a single time. The ten largest clones represent 15% to 20% of the sample. The sample's treatment or condition label is to be understood as: in vitro stimulation with specific CMV peptide epitopes to enrich CMV-specific T cells.

The clonotype was recovered from a human donor in good health (CMV status not recorded). Some clones in this sample may be carry-over from other donors' samples. The specimen was cultured PBMCs, collected from culture after CMV antigen stimulation. This sequence uses TRBV9 and TRBJ2-5; too little of a D gene remains to name it. For the CDR3, the sequence is CASSLGLRSQETQYF. Here is the DNA: TGTGCCAGCAGCCTAGGCTTGCGGAGCCAAGAGACCCAGTACTTC.